This TCR beta chain was sequenced during a study of blood T cells in healthy people across ages. The germline gives CDR1 SQVTM, CDR2 ANQGSEA. CDR3 length equals 11 residues. V lost 4 bases to trimming and J lost 8 bases; unmatched junction nucleotides: 3. This clonotype showed up many times. Drawing of peripheral blood yielded 7.5 to 10 milliliters from each donor. Using a J-beta primer mix together with a sample-barcoded 5' primer, a second PCR was run for roughly 6 to 12 cycles. Using its own MiXCR run on the 5' RACE reads, TCRdb lists one record per CDR3 protein. The repertoire holds approximately 800,000 distinct CDR3 sequences, with 20% to 25% as singletons. A further study also used this sample, focusing on T cells of mothers and their children. Per that paper: Each 15 ul cDNA reaction used 1.5 ug RNA; all RNA was used.

The chain links TRBV29-1 to TRBJ1-2, with TRBD1 matching 8 bases. The receptor's source is a boy aged 10-17 years in good health. The sequencing input was blood. The CDR3 nucleotides are TGCAGCGTTGTCCGGACAGGGGGCTACACCTTC. It codes for CSVVRTGGYTF.